These 20 T cell receptor beta chains were sequenced from one sample in a study of tumor and adjacent non-tumor tissue in lung cancer. The template was RNA from unsorted bulk tissue. Three rounds of nested PCR, following a modified ARM-PCR protocol, produced the TCRbeta library. TCRdb re-analysed the multiplex PCR reads in MiXCR, keeping a single row per CDR3 protein. This sample yields 100,000 to 120,000 distinct CDR3 sequences, of which 75% to 90% are seen a single time; approximately 22% belongs to the top ten. The specimen was lung tumor tissue. The receptors come from a man aged 65 to 79 with non-small cell lung cancer.

The rearrangement joins TRBV2 to TRBJ2-3; 9 nucleotides agree with TRBD1. Germline CDR1 is SNHLY and CDR2 is FYNNEI. This CDR3 comprises 14 residues. V lost 5 bases to trimming and J lost 6 bases; unmatched junction nucleotides: 6. The CDR3 loop is CASSRTGEIDTQYF. CDR3 DNA sequence: TGTGCCAGCAGTCGGACAGGGGAAATCGATACGCAGTATTTT. The complete variable domain, with remaining parts taken from reference TRBV2 and TRBJ2-3, reads EPEVTQTPSHQVTQMGQEVILRCVPISNHLYFYWYRQILGQKVEFLVSFYNNEISEKSEIFDDQFSVERPDGSNFTLKIRSTKLEDSAMYFCASSRTGEIDTQYFGPGTRLTVL.

About this clonotype: A much larger clone is a single base away; this may be a read error. The chain employs TRBV6-1 and TRBJ2-7; D is possibly TRBD2 (5 bases). Germline lookup yields CDR1 MNHNS and CDR2 SASEGT. CDR3 length equals 15 residues. The CDR3 region is CVSSEVLALLYEQYF. Here the CDR3 DNA reads TGTGTCAGCAGTGAAGTATTAGCGCTGCTGTACGAGCAGTACTTC.

As for this clonotype: No conserved phenylalanine or tryptophan is present at the end of the CDR3, so a read error is the likely explanation. The limits of the CDR3 on the DNA are not certain, so only TCRdb's listed CDR3 is given. The J gene is TRBJ1-2, the V gene TRBV12-3 or TRBV12-4; the DNA was not used to check the table's D call, TRBD1. Both ends counted, the CDR3 spans 15 residues. The CDR3 sequence is CASSLLTGFGYDYTS.

Of note for this clonotype: A read error is likely, as this CDR3 ends without the conserved phenylalanine or tryptophan. The chain recombines TRBV20-1 with TRBJ2-7; 7 bases align to TRBD2. Germline values: CDR1 DFQATT, CDR2 SNEGSKA (reference sequence). CDR3 size: 13 residues. The CDR3 loop is CTARGRGSYEQYY. In nucleotides, the CDR3 is TGCACTGCTAGAGGTCGCGGGAGCTACGAGCAGTACTAC.

A remark on this clonotype: This could be a read error, since a much larger clone is one nucleotide away. No conserved phenylalanine or tryptophan ends this CDR3, so it is likely a read error. This chain joins TRBV28 and TRBJ2-7, with 11 bases identical to TRBD2. Germline assignment: CDR1 MDHEN and CDR2 SYDVKM. The CDR3 runs to 16 residues. V gave up 6 bases and J gave up 3 bases; unmatched junction bases: 10. The CDR3 coding sequence is TGTGCCAGCAGCTTCGGGACTAGCGGTACTGACTACGAGCAGTACTTA. Encoded protein: CASSFGTSGTDYEQYL.

Worth noting for this clonotype: It is likely a read error, because the conserved phenylalanine at the end of the CDR3 is missing. V and J are TRBV11-3 and TRBJ2-5; a possible D gene is TRBD2 (5 bases). Germline V gene lookup returns CDR1 SGHNT and CDR2 YENEEA. This CDR3 has 16 amino acids. This chain's CDR3 is CASNPTGVLSSETQYS. The DNA of the CDR3 is TGCGCCAGCAACCCCACCGGGGTATTATCGAGTGAGACCCAGTACTCC.

This rearrangement joins TRBV5-1 to TRBJ2-5; D assignment may be TRBD1 or TRBD2 (6 bases each). The V and J ends lost 4 bases and 4 bases respectively, with 20 bases between them. The germline gives CDR1 SGHRS, CDR2 YFSETQ. The CDR3 is 16 residues long. CDR3 sequence reads: CASSLYLEGGRETQYF. The CDR3 DNA reads TGCGCCAGCAGCCTGTACCTCGAGGGGGGCCGAGAGACCCAGTACTTC.

The chain combines TRBV11-2 with TRBJ1-2; D uncertain. The CDR3 extends over 13 amino acids. The ends were cut back, 4 bases at V and 6 bases at J, with 12 bases in the middle. The germline gives CDR1 SGHAT, CDR2 FQNNGV. CDR3 region: CASSSVPADGYTF. The CDR3, as DNA: TGTGCCAGCAGCTCGGTGCCGGCTGATGGCTACACCTTC. Full variable domain (rest looked up from reference TRBV11-2 and TRBJ1-2): EAGVAQSPRYKIIEKRQSVAFWCNPISGHATLYWYQQILGQGPKLLIQFQNNGVVDDSQLPKDRFSAERLKGVDSTLKIQPAKLEDSAVYLCASSSVPADGYTFGSGTRLTVV.

The table lists this clonotype with a count of one. One junction end disagrees with the germline gene, perhaps due to a read error. CDR3 coding DNA: TGTGTCAGCAACCCGGACATCACGAACACCGAAGCTTTCTTT. The encoded protein is CVSNPDITNTEAFF. The rearrangement joins TRBV5-5 to TRBJ1-1, with D maybe TRBD1 (5 bases). The CDR3 is made up of 14 amino acids. Germline CDR1 SGHKS, CDR2 YYEKEE (reference sequence).

With regard to this clonotype: At one of its ends the junction is not consistent with the germline gene, which may arise from a read error. The chain uses TRBV11-2 and TRBJ2-3; 7 nucleotides line up with TRBD1. CDR1 and CDR2 (germline): SGHAT, FQNNGV. The CDR3 loop spans 14 amino acids. The CDR3 region has the DNA TGTGCCAGCAACTCACAGGGGTTTTCAGATACGCAATATTTT. This translates into CASNSQGFSDTQYF. Combining the CDR3 with reference TRBV11-2 and TRBJ2-3 gives the whole variable domain EAGVAQSPRYKIIEKRQSVAFWCNPISGHATLYWYQQILGQGPKLLIQFQNNGVVDDSQLPKDRFSAERLKGVDSTLKIQPAKLEDSAVYLCASNSQGFSDTQYFGPGTRLTVL.

A note on this clonotype: The germline gene is not matched at one end of the junction; a read error may be the cause. V is TRBV20-1 and J is TRBJ2-1, with D maybe TRBD2 (5 bases). This CDR3 is 14 amino acids long. Germline V gene data show CDR1 as DFQATT and CDR2 as SNEGSKA (reference sequence). In DNA, the CDR3 is TGCAGTGCTCTCGGGATGAGCTCCTACAATAAGCAGTTCTTC. It codes for CSALGMSSYNKQFF.

In regard to this clonotype: Compared with germline, one end of the junction differs, possibly owing to a read error. The CDR3 DNA reads as TGTGCCAGCAGCTTAGGGTGGGGGTCCGGGGAGCTTTCTTTT. This codes for CASSLGWGSGELSF. The J gene is TRBJ2-2, the V gene TRBV7-8; the D gene could be TRBD1 or TRBD2 (5 bases each). Germline assignment: CDR1 SGHVS and CDR2 FQNEAQ. The CDR3 runs to 14 residues. Supplemented by reference TRBV7-8 and TRBJ2-2, the full variable domain reads GAGVSQSPRYKVAKRGQDVALRCDPISGHVSLFWYQQALGQGPEFLTYFQNEAQLDKSGLPSDRFFAERPEGSVSTLKIQRTQQEDSAVYLCASSLGWGSGELSFGEGSRLTVL.

Worth noting for this clonotype: One junction end disagrees with the germline gene, perhaps due to a read error. The CDR3, as DNA: TGTGACAGCAGCTTACATGTGCTGGACTGGGCCTCCTGTAATGAGCAGTTCTTC. This sequence encodes CDSSLHVLDWASCNEQFF. V is TRBV11-2 and J is TRBJ2-1, with D perhaps matching TRBD2 (5 bases). The germline gives CDR1 SGHAT, CDR2 FQNNGV. The CDR3 has 18 amino acids. The complete variable domain, with remaining parts taken from reference TRBV11-2 and TRBJ2-1, reads EAGVAQSPRYKIIEKRQSVAFWCNPISGHATLYWYQQILGQGPKLLIQFQNNGVVDDSQLPKDRFSAERLKGVDSTLKIQPAKLEDSAVYLCDSSLHVLDWASCNEQFFGPGTRLTVL.

This chain links TRBV4-3 with TRBJ2-2, with a tentative D call TRBD1 (5 bases). V was shortened by 4 bases and J by 3 bases, with 12 bases between the two germline ends. CDR1 LGHNA and CDR2 YSLEER come from the germline V gene. The CDR3 consists of 15 residues. The DNA of the CDR3 is TGCGCCAGCAGCCTACATGGGGCTGACACCGGGGAGCTGTTTTTT. Encoded protein: CASSLHGADTGELFF.

In the case of this clonotype: One junction end does not reproduce the germline sequence, and a read error may be involved. The chain combines TRBV6-6 with TRBJ1-5; D may be TRBD1 (6 bases). CDR1 MNHNY and CDR2 SVGAGI come from the germline V gene (reference sequence). This CDR3 comprises 15 residues. The CDR3 loop reads CASSYHRYRDQSQHF. CDR3 nucleotides: TGCGCCAGCAGTTACCACCGGTACAGGGATCAGTCCCAGCATTTT.

Comment on this clonotype: The CDR3 does not end in the conserved phenylalanine or tryptophan, so this is likely a read error. V usage is TRBV11-1 and J usage is TRBJ2-7, with D possibly being TRBD1 (6 bases). The V end lost 9 bases, the J end lost 3 bases, and 18 bases lay between the germline ends. Germline V gene data show CDR1 as SGHAT and CDR2 as FQDESV (reference sequence). The CDR3 consists of 14 residues. The CDR3 region is CASQPPGQSYEQYL. The CDR3 nucleotides are TGTGCCAGTCAACCTCCGGGACAAAGCTACGAGCAGTACCTC.

About this clonotype itself: This CDR3 fails to terminate in the conserved phenylalanine or tryptophan, so it likely reflects a read error. The chain joins TRBV10-2 to TRBJ2-2; a weak D match, TRBD2 (6 bases). CDR1 is WSHSY, CDR2 SAAADI, per germline. CDR3 size: 14 residues. CDR3 DNA sequence: TGCGTCAGCAGGCTAGCGTGGCCGAGGGGGGAGCTGTTTTTA. Amino acids: CVSRLAWPRGELFL.

As regards this clonotype: The junction departs from the called germline gene at one end, perhaps through a read error. The J gene is TRBJ2-5, the V gene TRBV7-9, with D possibly being TRBD1 or TRBD2 (5 bases each). CDR3 length equals 13 residues. In germline, CDR1 is SEHNR, CDR2 FQNEAQ (reference sequence). DNA of the CDR3: TGTGCCAGAAGCTCCGTAAGGGACGAGACCCAGTACTTT. It codes for CARSSVRDETQYF.

This chain connects TRBV20-1 to TRBJ1-1; D gene uncertain. CDR1 and CDR2 (germline): DFQATT, SNEGSKA (reference sequence). The CDR3 is 14 residues long. The CDR3 DNA sequence: TGCAACGCTAGAGATCTGACCTCGGGTACTGAAGCTTTCTTT. Its translation is CNARDLTSGTEAFF.

This clonotype was counted a few times. At one end the junction does not follow the germline gene, possibly because of a read error. CDR3 sequence (DNA): TGCACCAGCAGCTTGGCCGGGGCCCAAGAGACCCAGTACTTT. It codes for CTSSLAGAQETQYF. This chain links TRBV5-1 with TRBJ2-5, with D possibly called TRBD1 or TRBD2 (5 bases each). The CDR3 loop spans 14 amino acids. Germline CDR1 is SGHRS and CDR2 is YFSETQ.